The T cell receptor beta chain described here comes from a study of T cells after yellow fever vaccination. Study context: Fractions containing few cells were prepared with SMART-Seq v4 Ultra Low Input. Study-level results: FACS-sorted repertoires could contain abundant clonotypes contaminating from the bulk population. Clonotypes appearing in both CD4 and CD8 compartments existed, and their share was small.

Between the trimmed V and J ends, which lost 3 bases and 7 bases, there was a span of 13 bases. CDR1 is MDHEN and CDR2 is SYDVKM in the germline V gene. There are 14 residues in the CDR3. 5'RACE template switching produced TCR cDNA carrying a universal primer site and UMIs. TCRdb independently ran MiXCR on the 5' RACE reads; one entry per CDR3 protein. The repertoire holds some 63,000 distinct CDR3 sequences, with around 7.4% as singletons. This clonotype was found many times. Antigen unknown. This receptor was obtained from a man between 25 and 39 years old who received the YFV17D yellow fever vaccine. The specimen comprised CD8+ T cells sorted from PBMCs, sampled 15 days after the yellow fever booster vaccination. The chain uses TRBV28 and TRBJ1-5; D remains unclear. The DNA for the CDR3 is TGTGCCAGCAGTTTTTTCCTAAAGTGGCAGCCCCAGCATTTT. This sequence encodes CASSFFLKWQPQHF.